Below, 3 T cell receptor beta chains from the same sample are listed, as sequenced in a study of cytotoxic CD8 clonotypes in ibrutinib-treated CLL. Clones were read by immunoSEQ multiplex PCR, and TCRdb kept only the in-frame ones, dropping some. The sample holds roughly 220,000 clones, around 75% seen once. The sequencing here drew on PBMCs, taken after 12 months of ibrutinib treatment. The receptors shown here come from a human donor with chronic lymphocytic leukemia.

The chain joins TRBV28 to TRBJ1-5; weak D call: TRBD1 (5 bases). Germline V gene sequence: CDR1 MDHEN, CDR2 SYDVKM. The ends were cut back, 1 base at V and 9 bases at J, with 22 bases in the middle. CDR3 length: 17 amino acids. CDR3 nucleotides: TGTGCCAGCAGTTTATCGGGGGGGTTGGGCGAGGTGATGCCCCAGCATTTT. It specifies CASSLSGGLGEVMPQHF.

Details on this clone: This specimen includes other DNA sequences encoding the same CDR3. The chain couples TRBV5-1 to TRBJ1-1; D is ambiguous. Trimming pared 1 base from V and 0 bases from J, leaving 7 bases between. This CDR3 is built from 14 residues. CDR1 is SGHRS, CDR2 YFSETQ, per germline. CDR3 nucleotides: TGCGCCAGCAGCTTGTCCACCCTGAACACTGAAGCTTTCTTT. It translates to CASSLSTLNTEAFF.

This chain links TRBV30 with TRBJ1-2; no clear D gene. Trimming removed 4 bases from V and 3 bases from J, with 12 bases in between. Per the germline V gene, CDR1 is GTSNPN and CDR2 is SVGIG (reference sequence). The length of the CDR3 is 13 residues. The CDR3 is CAWNRRRDYGYTF. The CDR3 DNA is TGTGCCTGGAACCGAAGGAGGGACTATGGCTACACCTTC.